Detailed here is one T cell receptor beta chain. This CDR3 has 18 residues. V gave up 1 base and J gave up 4 bases, with 22 bases separating them. Germline CDR1 and CDR2: LGHNA and YNFKEQ. A sample-barcoded 5' primer and a J-beta primer mix were used in a second PCR of roughly 6 to 11 cycles. Each CDR3 protein gets one entry after TCRdb re-called the 5' RACE reads with MiXCR. The sample consists of 1.5 million to 2 million distinct CDR3 sequences, around half of them appearing once. This sample was included in a study of blood T cells in healthy people across ages. This rearrangement joins TRBV4-2 to TRBJ1-2; a possible D gene is TRBD1 (6 bases). Material: blood. The sequence was collected from a woman between 40 and 50 years old in good health. Here the CDR3 reads CASSQGGGGGMNIYGYTF. DNA of the CDR3: TGTGCCAGCAGCCAAGGGGGGGGCGGAGGGATGAACATCTATGGCTACACCTTC.